This TCR beta chain derives from a study of T-cell memory formation after mild COVID-19. Study-wide background: TCR clustering was largely donor specific.

The V gene lost 4 bases and the J gene lost 1 base, with 11 bases spanning the gap. Germline lookup yields CDR1 SGHTA and CDR2 FQGNSA. The CDR3 is 15 amino acids. This clonotype was counted a few times. What it binds is unknown. Libraries for TCRalpha and TCRbeta carried sample barcodes and unique molecular identifiers via 5'RACE. TCRdb re-derived calls from the 5' RACE reads in MiXCR, one entry per CDR3 protein. The sample consists of about 470,000 distinct CDR3 sequences, 15% to 20% of them appearing once. General study results and limits: Clones that contracted clustered mainly in CM and EM if CD4+ and in EMRA if CD8+. Memory cells collected pre-infection included some clones that later responded, suggesting cross-reactive memory joined.

The specimen sequenced was PBMCs or a T cell subset sorted from them (not recorded which). This sequence was found in an adult woman who had mild COVID-19 (a few samples of this study predate the infection). Cell type and time point are not known. This chain uses TRBV7-2 with TRBJ1-5; D uncertain. The CDR3 nucleotides read TGTGCCAGCAGCTCTGAGGGCTGGAGCAATCAGCCCCAGCATTTT. This sequence encodes CASSSEGWSNQPQHF.